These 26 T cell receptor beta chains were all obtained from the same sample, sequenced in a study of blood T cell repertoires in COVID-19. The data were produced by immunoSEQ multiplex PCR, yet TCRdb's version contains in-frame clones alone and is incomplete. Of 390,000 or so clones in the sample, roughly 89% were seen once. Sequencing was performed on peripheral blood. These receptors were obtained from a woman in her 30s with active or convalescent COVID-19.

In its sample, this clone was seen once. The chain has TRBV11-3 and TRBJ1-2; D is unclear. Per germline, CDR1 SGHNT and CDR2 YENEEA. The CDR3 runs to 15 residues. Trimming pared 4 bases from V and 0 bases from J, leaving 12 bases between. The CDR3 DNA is TGTGCCAGCAGCTCTAGTGATTCCCCTAACTATGGCTACACCTTC. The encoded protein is CASSSSDSPNYGYTF.

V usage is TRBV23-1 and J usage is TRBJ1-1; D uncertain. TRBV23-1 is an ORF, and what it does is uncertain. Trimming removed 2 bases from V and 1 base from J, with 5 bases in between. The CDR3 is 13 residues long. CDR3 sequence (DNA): TGCGCCAGCAGTCAAGGCCAGAACACTGAAGCTTTCTTT. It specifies CASSQGQNTEAFF.

The CDR3 nucleotides read TGTGCCAGCAGCGCAACAGGGGGCTACGAGCAGTACTTC. Its protein is CASSATGGYEQYF. The chain couples TRBV5-5 to TRBJ2-7; 8 bases are shared with TRBD1. Germline CDR1 is SGHKS and CDR2 is YYEKEE (reference sequence). The CDR3 sequence is 13 residues long. V dropped 4 bases and J dropped 3; count of bases not matched to a gene: 3. The full variable domain, with the rest looked up from reference TRBV5-5 and TRBJ2-7, is DAGVTQSPTHLIKTRGQQVTLRCSPISGHKSVSWYQQVLGQGPQFIFQYYEKEERGRGNFPDRFSARQFPNYSSELNVNALLLGDSALYLCASSATGGYEQYFGPGTRLTVT.

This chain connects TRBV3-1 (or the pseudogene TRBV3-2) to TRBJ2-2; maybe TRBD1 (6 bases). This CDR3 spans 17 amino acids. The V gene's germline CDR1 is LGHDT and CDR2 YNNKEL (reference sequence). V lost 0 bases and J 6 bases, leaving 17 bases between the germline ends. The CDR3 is CASSQDLGAGAAGELFF. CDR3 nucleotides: TGTGCCAGCAGCCAAGATCTGGGGGCCGGGGCGGCCGGGGAGCTGTTTTTT.

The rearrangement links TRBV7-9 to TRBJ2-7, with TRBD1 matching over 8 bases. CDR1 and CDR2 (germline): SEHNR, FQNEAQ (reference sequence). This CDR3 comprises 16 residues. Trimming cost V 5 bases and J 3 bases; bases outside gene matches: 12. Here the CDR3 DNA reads TGTGCCAGCAGCAGAACCTCCGGACAGGGCCGCTACGAGCAGTACTTC. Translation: CASSRTSGQGRYEQYF.

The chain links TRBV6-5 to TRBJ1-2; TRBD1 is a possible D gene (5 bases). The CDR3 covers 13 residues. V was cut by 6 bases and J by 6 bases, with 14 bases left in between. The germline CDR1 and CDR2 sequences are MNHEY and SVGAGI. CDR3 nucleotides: TGTGCCAGCAGAAAGGGCAGGGCTGATGGCTACACCTTC. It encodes CASRKGRADGYTF.

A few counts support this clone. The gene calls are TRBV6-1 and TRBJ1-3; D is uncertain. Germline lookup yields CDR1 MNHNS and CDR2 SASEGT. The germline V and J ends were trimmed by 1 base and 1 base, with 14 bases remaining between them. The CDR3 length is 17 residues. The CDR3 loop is CASSEDNRRSSGNTIYF. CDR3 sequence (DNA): TGTGCCAGCAGTGAAGATAACCGCAGGTCGTCTGGAAACACCATATATTTT.

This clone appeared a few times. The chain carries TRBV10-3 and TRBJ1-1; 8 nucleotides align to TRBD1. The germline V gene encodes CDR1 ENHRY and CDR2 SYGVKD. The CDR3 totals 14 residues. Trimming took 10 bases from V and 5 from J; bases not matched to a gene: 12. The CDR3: CATQKTGEVTEAFF. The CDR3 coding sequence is TGTGCCACCCAAAAGACAGGGGAAGTTACTGAAGCTTTCTTT.

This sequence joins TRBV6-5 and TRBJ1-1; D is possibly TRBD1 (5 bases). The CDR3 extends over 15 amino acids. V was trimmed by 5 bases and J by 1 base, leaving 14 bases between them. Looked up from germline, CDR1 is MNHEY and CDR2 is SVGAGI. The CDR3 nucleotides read TGTGCCAGCAGTCTCTTACAGGCCCAGAACACTGAAGCTTTCTTT. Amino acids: CASSLLQAQNTEAFF.

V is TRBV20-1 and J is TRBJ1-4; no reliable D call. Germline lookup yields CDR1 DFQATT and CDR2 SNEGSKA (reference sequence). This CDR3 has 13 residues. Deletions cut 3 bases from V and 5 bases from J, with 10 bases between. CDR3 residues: CSASRGTNEKLFF. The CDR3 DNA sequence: TGCAGTGCTAGTCGGGGTACAAATGAAAAACTGTTTTTT.

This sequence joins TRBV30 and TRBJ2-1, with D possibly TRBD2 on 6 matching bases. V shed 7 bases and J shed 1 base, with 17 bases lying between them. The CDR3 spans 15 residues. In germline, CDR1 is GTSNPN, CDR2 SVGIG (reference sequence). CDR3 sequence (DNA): TGTGCCTCCTCCGTTCGGAGGGCATCCTACAATGAGCAGTTCTTC. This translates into CASSVRRASYNEQFF.

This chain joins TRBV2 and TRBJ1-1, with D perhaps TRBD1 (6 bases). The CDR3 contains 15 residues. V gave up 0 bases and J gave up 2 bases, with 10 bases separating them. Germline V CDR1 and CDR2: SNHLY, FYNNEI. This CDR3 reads CASSEAYGGNTEAFF. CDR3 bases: TGTGCCAGCAGTGAAGCGTATGGGGGCAACACTGAAGCTTTCTTT. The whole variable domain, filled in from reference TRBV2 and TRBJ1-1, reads EPEVTQTPSHQVTQMGQEVILRCVPISNHLYFYWYRQILGQKVEFLVSFYNNEISEKSEIFDDQFSVERPDGSNFTLKIRSTKLEDSAMYFCASSEAYGGNTEAFFGQGTRLTVV.

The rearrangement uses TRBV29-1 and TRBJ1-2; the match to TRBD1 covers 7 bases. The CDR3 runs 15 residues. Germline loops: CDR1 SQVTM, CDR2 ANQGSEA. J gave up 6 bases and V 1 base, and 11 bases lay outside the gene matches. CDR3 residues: CSVEGSTGLGDGYTF. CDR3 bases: TGCAGCGTTGAAGGGTCGACAGGGCTTGGGGATGGCTACACCTTC.

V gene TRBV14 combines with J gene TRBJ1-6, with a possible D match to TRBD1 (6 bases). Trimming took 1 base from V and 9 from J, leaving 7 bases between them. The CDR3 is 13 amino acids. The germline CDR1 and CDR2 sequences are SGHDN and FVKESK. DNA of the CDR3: TGTGCCAGCAGCCAAGTGGGGGCTTCACCCCTCCACTTT. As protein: CASSQVGASPLHF.

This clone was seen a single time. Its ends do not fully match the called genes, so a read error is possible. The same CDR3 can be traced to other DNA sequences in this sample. The CDR3 DNA follows: TGTGCCAGCAGTTACTCGGCAGGGGGCTTGGGGCAGTACTTT. It is translated as CASSYSAGGLGQYF. The genes are TRBV6-5 and TRBJ2-7; TRBD1 matches at 8 bases. The CDR3 is made up of 14 amino acids. Germline V gives CDR1 MNHEY, CDR2 SVGAGI.

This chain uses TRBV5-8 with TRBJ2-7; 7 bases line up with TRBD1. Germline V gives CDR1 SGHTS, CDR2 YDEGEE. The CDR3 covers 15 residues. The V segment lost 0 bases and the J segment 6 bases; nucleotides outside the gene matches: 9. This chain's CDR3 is CASSLGDRVLVEQYF. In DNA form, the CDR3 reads TGTGCCAGCAGCTTGGGCGACAGGGTGTTGGTCGAGCAGTACTTC.

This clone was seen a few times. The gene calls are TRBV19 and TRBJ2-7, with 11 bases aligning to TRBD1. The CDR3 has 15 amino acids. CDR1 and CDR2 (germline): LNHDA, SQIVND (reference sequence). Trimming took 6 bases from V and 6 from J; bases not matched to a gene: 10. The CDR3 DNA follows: TGTGCCAGTAGCCCCCTCGGACAGGGGGCGGGCGAGCAGTACTTC. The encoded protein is CASSPLGQGAGEQYF.

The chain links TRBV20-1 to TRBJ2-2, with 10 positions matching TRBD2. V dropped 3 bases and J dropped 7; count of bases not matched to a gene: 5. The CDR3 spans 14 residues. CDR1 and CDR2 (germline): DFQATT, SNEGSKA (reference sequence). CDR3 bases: TGCAGTGCTAGTCTAGCGGGAGAGGTCGGGGAGCTGTTTTTT. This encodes CSASLAGEVGELFF.

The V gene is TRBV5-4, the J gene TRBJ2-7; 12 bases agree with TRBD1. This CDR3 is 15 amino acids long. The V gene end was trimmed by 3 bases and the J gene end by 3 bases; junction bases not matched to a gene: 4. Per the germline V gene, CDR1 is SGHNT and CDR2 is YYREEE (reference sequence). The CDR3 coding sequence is TGTGCCAGCAGCTGGGGACAGGGGGCGATCTACGAGCAGTACTTC. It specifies CASSWGQGAIYEQYF.

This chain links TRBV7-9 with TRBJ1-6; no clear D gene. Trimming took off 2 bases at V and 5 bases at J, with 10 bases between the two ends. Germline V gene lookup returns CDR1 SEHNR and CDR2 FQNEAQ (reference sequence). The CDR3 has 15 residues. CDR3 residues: CASSLSGNNNSPLHF. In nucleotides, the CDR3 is TGTGCCAGCAGCTTATCGGGGAACAATAATTCACCCCTCCACTTT. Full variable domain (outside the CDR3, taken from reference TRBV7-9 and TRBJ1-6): DTGVSQNPRHKITKRGQNVTFRCDPISEHNRLYWYRQTLGQGPEFLTYFQNEAQLEKSRLLSDRFSAERPKGSFSTLEIQRTEQGDSAMYLCASSLSGNNNSPLHFGNGTRLTVT.

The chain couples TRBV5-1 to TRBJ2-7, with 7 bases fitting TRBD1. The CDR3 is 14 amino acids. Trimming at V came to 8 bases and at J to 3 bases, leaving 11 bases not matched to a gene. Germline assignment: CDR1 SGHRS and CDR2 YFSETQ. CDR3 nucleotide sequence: TGCGCCAGTGGACCGGACAGGACAAACTACGAGCAGTACTTC. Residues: CASGPDRTNYEQYF.

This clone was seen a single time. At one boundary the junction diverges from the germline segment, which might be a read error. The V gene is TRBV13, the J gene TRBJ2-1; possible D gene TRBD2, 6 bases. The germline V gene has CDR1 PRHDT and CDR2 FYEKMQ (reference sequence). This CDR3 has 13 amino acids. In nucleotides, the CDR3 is TGTGCCAGCAGCTGGAGAGAGGGGAGGTGGGTGGTCTTC. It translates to CASSWREGRWVVF.

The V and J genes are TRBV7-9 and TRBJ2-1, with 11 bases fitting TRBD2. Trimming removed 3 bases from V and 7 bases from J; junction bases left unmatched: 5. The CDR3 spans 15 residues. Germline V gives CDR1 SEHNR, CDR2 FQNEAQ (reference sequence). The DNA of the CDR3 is TGTGCCAGCAGCTTTTTAGCGGGAGGGCCGAATGAGCAGTTCTTC. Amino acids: CASSFLAGGPNEQFF. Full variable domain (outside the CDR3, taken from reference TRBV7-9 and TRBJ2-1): DTGVSQNPRHKITKRGQNVTFRCDPISEHNRLYWYRQTLGQGPEFLTYFQNEAQLEKSRLLSDRFSAERPKGSFSTLEIQRTEQGDSAMYLCASSFLAGGPNEQFFGPGTRLTVL.

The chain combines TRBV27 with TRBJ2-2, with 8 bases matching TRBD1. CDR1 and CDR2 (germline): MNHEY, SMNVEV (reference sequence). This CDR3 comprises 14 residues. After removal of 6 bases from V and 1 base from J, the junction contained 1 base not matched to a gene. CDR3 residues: CASRGTGNTGELFF. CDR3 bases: TGTGCCAGCAGAGGGACAGGGAACACCGGGGAGCTGTTTTTT.

CDR3: CASSLGASGGLLNEQFF. In DNA form, the CDR3 reads TGCGCCAGCAGCCTTGGGGCTAGCGGAGGTCTATTAAATGAGCAGTTCTTC. V usage is TRBV5-1 and J usage is TRBJ2-1, with 7 bases that match TRBD2. Looked up from germline, CDR1 is SGHRS and CDR2 is YFSETQ. CDR3 length: 17 residues. J was trimmed by 7 bases and V by 4 bases; bases with no gene match: 17. Supplemented by reference TRBV5-1 and TRBJ2-1, the full variable domain reads KAGVTQTPRYLIKTRGQQVTLSCSPISGHRSVSWYQQTPGQGLQFLFEYFSETQRNKGNFPGRFSGRQFSNSRSEMNVSTLELGDSALYLCASSLGASGGLLNEQFFGPGTRLTVL.

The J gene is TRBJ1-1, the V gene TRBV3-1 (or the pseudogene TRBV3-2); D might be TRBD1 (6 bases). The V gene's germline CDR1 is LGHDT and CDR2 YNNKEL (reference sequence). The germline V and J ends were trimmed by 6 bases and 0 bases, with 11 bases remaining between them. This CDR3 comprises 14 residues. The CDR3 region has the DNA TGTGCCAGCAGAGGGACAACCATGAACACTGAAGCTTTCTTT. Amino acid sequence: CASRGTTMNTEAFF.